These 9 T cell receptor beta chains share one sample of origin, sequenced in a study of T cell responses to AZD1222 COVID-19 vaccine. Some clones are missing from TCRdb's copy, which holds only in-frame ones; the method was immunoSEQ multiplex PCR. Of about 120,000 clones in the sample, about 90% were seen once. Sequenced material: peripheral blood, taken on day 0 of AZD1222 vaccination. All receptors derive from an adult in good health.

The rearrangement uses TRBV15 and TRBJ1-1; D gene uncertain. The germline V gene encodes CDR1 LNHNV and CDR2 YYDKDF (reference sequence). V was shortened by 8 bases and J by 4 bases, with 23 bases between the two germline ends. The CDR3 covers 16 residues. CDR3 sequence (DNA): TGTGCCACCTCGATGAAGAGGCTGCTGAGGAGCACTGAAGCTTTCTTT. Translated: CATSMKRLLRSTEAFF.

The genes are TRBV18 and TRBJ1-4, with D hard to call. This CDR3 comprises 15 residues. The germline CDR1 and CDR2 sequences are KGHSH and LQKENI. Trimming removed 0 bases from V and 5 bases from J, with 10 bases in between. CDR3 amino acids: CASSPPGRFNEKLFF. In DNA, the CDR3 is TGTGCCAGCTCACCACCGGGGAGGTTCAATGAAAAACTGTTTTTT.

The chain uses TRBV28 and TRBJ2-7; the match to TRBD2 covers 12 bases. Germline lookup yields CDR1 MDHEN and CDR2 SYDVKM. The CDR3 length is 17 residues. Trimming removed 6 bases from V and 5 bases from J; junction bases left unmatched: 14. The CDR3 nucleotides are TGTGCCAGCAGCCTAATCCCCGCTAGCGGGAGGGCCCACGAGCAGTACTTC. Translation: CASSLIPASGRAHEQYF.

The chain links TRBV14 to TRBJ2-1; 7 nucleotides align to TRBD2. The CDR3 has 14 amino acids. V shed 4 bases and J 8 bases; nucleotides not matched to a gene: 8. Germline V gene lookup returns CDR1 SGHDN and CDR2 FVKESK. The CDR3 is CASSPIAGGYEQFF. The DNA of the CDR3 is TGTGCCAGCAGCCCAATAGCGGGTGGGTATGAGCAGTTCTTC. The full variable domain, with the rest looked up from reference TRBV14 and TRBJ2-1, is EAGVTQFPSHSVIEKGQTVTLRCDPISGHDNLYWYRRVMGKEIKFLLHFVKESKQDESGMPNNRFLAERTGGTYSTLKVQPAELEDSGVYFCASSPIAGGYEQFFGPGTRLTVL.

The genes are TRBV5-1 and TRBJ2-2; tentatively, D is TRBD1 (6 bases). CDR3 length: 13 amino acids. V lost 3 bases to trimming and J lost 5 bases, with 8 bases between them. Looked up from germline, CDR1 is SGHRS and CDR2 is YFSETQ. CDR3 protein: CASSSGVTGELFF. The CDR3 DNA reads TGCGCCAGCAGCTCAGGGGTAACCGGGGAGCTGTTTTTT. Complete variable domain (other parts from reference TRBV5-1 and TRBJ2-2): KAGVTQTPRYLIKTRGQQVTLSCSPISGHRSVSWYQQTPGQGLQFLFEYFSETQRNKGNFPGRFSGRQFSNSRSEMNVSTLELGDSALYLCASSSGVTGELFFGEGSRLTVL.

This chain links TRBV7-9 with TRBJ2-7; D possibly corresponds to TRBD1 (5 bases). Germline values: CDR1 SEHNR, CDR2 FQNEAQ (reference sequence). CDR3 length: 17 residues. V lost 3 bases and J lost 4, with 22 bases in between. The chain's CDR3 is CASSFKNPSQGGYEQYF. The CDR3 DNA reads TGTGCCAGCAGCTTCAAAAATCCGTCCCAGGGTGGGTACGAGCAGTACTTC.

This clone was observed once. The rearrangement links TRBV27 to TRBJ1-2; possibly TRBD1 for D (5 bases). This CDR3 spans 14 amino acids. The germline V gene encodes CDR1 MNHEY and CDR2 SMNVEV (reference sequence). V lost 5 bases, J lost 2 bases, and 12 bases lay in between. This chain's CDR3 is CASSPKTVNYGYTF. The CDR3 region has the DNA TGTGCCAGCAGTCCTAAGACAGTCAACTATGGCTACACCTTC.

The chain is built from TRBV5-1 and TRBJ1-2, with TRBD1 matching over 10 bases. Looked up from germline, CDR1 is SGHRS and CDR2 is YFSETQ. The CDR3 has 17 amino acids. Trimming at V came to 4 bases and at J to 7 bases, leaving 16 bases not matched to a gene. The CDR3 DNA is TGCGCCAGCAGCCCTGCGCTGGGGAGACAGGGGGCCGGTGGCTACACCTTC. It specifies CASSPALGRQGAGGYTF. Complete variable domain (other parts from reference TRBV5-1 and TRBJ1-2): KAGVTQTPRYLIKTRGQQVTLSCSPISGHRSVSWYQQTPGQGLQFLFEYFSETQRNKGNFPGRFSGRQFSNSRSEMNVSTLELGDSALYLCASSPALGRQGAGGYTFGSGTRLTVV.

The chain combines TRBV11-2 with TRBJ1-1; D gene ambiguous. Germline values: CDR1 SGHAT, CDR2 FQNNGV. Trimming removed 5 bases at V and 3 bases at J, with 10 bases between. The CDR3 totals 13 residues. The CDR3 nucleotides are TGTGCCAGCAGCCAAGGACGGTACACTGAAGCTTTCTTT. Protein product: CASSQGRYTEAFF.